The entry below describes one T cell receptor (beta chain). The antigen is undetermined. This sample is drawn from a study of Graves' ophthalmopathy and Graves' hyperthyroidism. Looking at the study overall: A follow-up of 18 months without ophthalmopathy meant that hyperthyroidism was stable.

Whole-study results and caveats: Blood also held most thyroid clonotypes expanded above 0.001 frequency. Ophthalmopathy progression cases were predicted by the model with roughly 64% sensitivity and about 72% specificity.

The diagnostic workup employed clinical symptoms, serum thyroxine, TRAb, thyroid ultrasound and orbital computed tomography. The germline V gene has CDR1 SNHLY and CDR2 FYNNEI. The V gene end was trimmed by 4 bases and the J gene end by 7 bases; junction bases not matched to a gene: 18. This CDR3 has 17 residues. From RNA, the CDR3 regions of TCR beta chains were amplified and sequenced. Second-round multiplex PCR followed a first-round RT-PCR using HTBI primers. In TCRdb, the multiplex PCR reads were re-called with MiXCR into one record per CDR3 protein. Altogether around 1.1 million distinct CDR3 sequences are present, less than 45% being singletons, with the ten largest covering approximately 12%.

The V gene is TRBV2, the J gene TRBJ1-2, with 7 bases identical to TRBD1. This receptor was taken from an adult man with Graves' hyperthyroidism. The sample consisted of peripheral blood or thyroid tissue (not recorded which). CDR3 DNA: TGTGCCAGCAGTGGCCGAACCGGGACAGACGTGTGGGGTGGCTACACCTTC. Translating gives CASSGRTGTDVWGGYTF. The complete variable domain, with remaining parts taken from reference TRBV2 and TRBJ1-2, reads EPEVTQTPSHQVTQMGQEVILRCVPISNHLYFYWYRQILGQKVEFLVSFYNNEISEKSEIFDDQFSVERPDGSNFTLKIRSTKLEDSAMYFCASSGRTGTDVWGGYTFGSGTRLTVV.